The 20 T cell receptor beta chains given below trace back to one sample, sequenced in a study of blood T cell repertoires in COVID-19. Sequenced by immunoSEQ multiplex PCR; TCRdb stores in-frame clones only, minus some. The sample contains about 100,000 clones, 70% to 80% of which appear only once. The sample consisted of peripheral blood. These receptors all come from a man aged 65 to 79 with active or convalescent COVID-19.

The chain combines TRBV10-3 with TRBJ2-1, with 10 positions matching TRBD1. CDR3 length: 16 residues. V lost 2 bases and J lost 8; bases outside the gene matches: 9. CDR1 is ENHRY, CDR2 SYGVKD, per germline. The CDR3 loop is CAISEPIGTGDYEQFF. In nucleotides, the CDR3 is TGTGCCATCAGTGAGCCCATTGGGACAGGGGACTATGAGCAGTTCTTC.

The chain couples TRBV7-2 to TRBJ2-1, with TRBD2 identical over 11 bases. This CDR3 region has 14 residues. Trimming removed 4 bases from V and 6 bases from J; junction bases left unmatched: 2. CDR1 and CDR2 from the germline V gene are SGHTA and FQGNSA. CDR3: CASSSTSGVNEQFF. In DNA form, the CDR3 reads TGTGCCAGCAGCTCGACTAGCGGGGTCAATGAGCAGTTCTTC.

This chain uses TRBV5-1 with TRBJ2-1, with TRBD1 matching 8 bases. This CDR3 region has 17 residues. V lost 4 bases to trimming and J lost 6 bases; unmatched junction nucleotides: 15. Germline loops: CDR1 SGHRS, CDR2 YFSETQ. The DNA of the CDR3 is TGCGCCAGCAGCGACTCCCCCGGGACAGGTTTTTCCAATGAGCAGTTCTTC. This sequence encodes CASSDSPGTGFSNEQFF.

The CDR3 loop is CSVVGQGSYEQYF. CDR3 coding DNA: TGCAGCGTTGTAGGACAGGGTTCCTACGAGCAGTACTTC. The chain uses TRBV29-1 and TRBJ2-7, with 8 bases matching TRBD1. The V gene's germline CDR1 is SQVTM and CDR2 ANQGSEA. J gave up 1 base and V 4 bases, and 3 bases lay outside the gene matches. The CDR3 consists of 13 residues.

V and J are TRBV7-9 and TRBJ1-4; TRBD1 is a possible D gene (6 bases). The CDR3 totals 15 residues. From germline, CDR1 is SEHNR and CDR2 FQNEAQ (reference sequence). V lost 5 bases to trimming and J lost 0 bases, with 10 bases between them. As DNA, the CDR3 is TGTGCCAGCAGCAGCACAGGGACAACTAATGAAAAACTGTTTTTT. Translating gives CASSSTGTTNEKLFF.

V is TRBV27 and J is TRBJ2-1; TRBD2 matches at 9 bases. This CDR3 is built from 15 residues. J lost 6 bases, V lost 8 bases, and 11 bases had no gene match. Germline CDR1 and CDR2: MNHEY and SMNVEV (reference sequence). DNA for the CDR3: TGTGCCAGCCTACCCTTAGCGGGGGCAAGCAATGAGCAGTTCTTC. Its translation is CASLPLAGASNEQFF.

The chain's CDR3 is CACRVGSGNTIYF. The DNA of the CDR3 is TGTGCCTGTCGAGTTGGTTCTGGAAACACCATATATTTT. The chain uses TRBV30 and TRBJ1-3; no reliable D call. The CDR3 spans 13 residues. Germline CDR1 is GTSNPN and CDR2 is SVGIG (reference sequence). V was shortened by 6 bases and J by 1 base, with 10 bases between the two germline ends.

The chain couples TRBV19 to TRBJ2-1, with a tentative D call TRBD2 (6 bases). The CDR3 is 14 amino acids. Trimming cost V 1 base and J 9 bases, with 13 bases left between them. Germline assignment: CDR1 LNHDA and CDR2 SQIVND (reference sequence). CDR3 protein: CASSIVTAGGEQFF. The DNA of the CDR3 is TGTGCCAGTAGTATAGTGACGGCCGGGGGTGAGCAGTTCTTC.

In its sample, this clone was seen a few times. The chain couples TRBV27 to TRBJ2-7, with a tentative D call TRBD2 (7 bases). V was clipped by 8 bases and J by 8 bases, with 19 bases between them. The length of the CDR3 is 13 residues. Germline V gene lookup returns CDR1 MNHEY and CDR2 SMNVEV (reference sequence). The CDR3, as DNA: TGTGCCAGCGGACCGGGGGGCGGCTGGAAGCAGTACTTC. This sequence encodes CASGPGGGWKQYF.

The chain couples TRBV3-1 (or the pseudogene TRBV3-2) to TRBJ1-3, with 7 positions matching TRBD1. The germline gives CDR1 LGHDT, CDR2 YNNKEL (reference sequence). The junction had 4 bases not matched to a gene; V was cut back by 5 bases and J by 3 bases. The CDR3 consists of 14 residues. The CDR3 sequence: CASSAGQLGNTIYF. The CDR3 bases are TGTGCCAGCAGCGCGGGACAGCTTGGAAACACCATATATTTT.

This clone was seen more than once but under ten times. V is TRBV28 and J is TRBJ2-3, with a tentative D call TRBD1 (5 bases). The CDR3 is 17 amino acids. The germline V gene has CDR1 MDHEN and CDR2 SYDVKM. V lost 6 bases and J lost 1, with 20 bases in between. CDR3 DNA: TGTGCCAGCAGCAAAACTTACGGCAGGGTGGGCACAGATACGCAGTATTTT. It specifies CASSKTYGRVGTDTQYF.

The V gene is TRBV5-1, the J gene TRBJ2-5; 7 bases are shared with TRBD1. Germline loops: CDR1 SGHRS, CDR2 YFSETQ. The V segment lost 3 bases and the J segment 2 bases; nucleotides outside the gene matches: 4. This CDR3 has 14 amino acids. The CDR3 nucleotides read TGCGCCAGCAGCTCGGGACAGAATCAAGAGACCCAGTACTTC. It is translated as CASSSGQNQETQYF.

The CDR3 sequence is CASSTRVYNEQFF. In DNA form, the CDR3 reads TGTGCCAGCAGTACCCGAGTCTACAATGAGCAGTTCTTC. V and J are TRBV6-5 and TRBJ2-1; D gene uncertain. V was clipped by 5 bases and J by 3 bases, with 8 bases between them. The CDR3 has 13 amino acids. Germline V CDR1 and CDR2: MNHEY, SVGAGI.

The chain uses TRBV30 and TRBJ2-3, with 13 bases identical to TRBD2. V was clipped by 2 bases and J by 4 bases; unmatched bases: 6. The CDR3 loop spans 16 amino acids. Germline assignment: CDR1 GTSNPN and CDR2 SVGIG (reference sequence). The CDR3 protein is CAWSRGLAGVADTQYF. The CDR3 nucleotides are TGTGCCTGGAGTAGAGGACTAGCGGGAGTCGCAGATACGCAGTATTTT.

The chain's CDR3 is CASSPRTGKVNTEAFF. In nucleotides, the CDR3 is TGTGCCAGCAGCCCGCGGACAGGGAAGGTGAACACTGAAGCTTTCTTT. This chain connects TRBV7-7 to TRBJ1-1; 8 nucleotides match TRBD1. V shed 5 bases and J 0 bases; nucleotides not matched to a gene: 8. This CDR3 region has 16 residues. Germline CDR1 is SSHAT and CDR2 is FNYEAQ (reference sequence).

The rearrangement links TRBV28 to TRBJ1-1; D unclear. The CDR3 contains 13 residues. V was shortened by 2 bases and J by 4 bases, with 8 bases between the two germline ends. Germline CDR1 is MDHEN and CDR2 is SYDVKM. This chain's CDR3 is CASSLSGGTEAFF. For the CDR3, the DNA is TGTGCCAGCAGTTTAAGCGGAGGCACTGAAGCTTTCTTT.

CDR3 in DNA: TGTGCCACCAGCGAACCCGGAGAGACCCAGTACTTC. Translating it yields CATSEPGETQYF. The rearrangement joins TRBV24-1 to TRBJ2-5; unclear D gene. Germline CDR1 reads KGHDR; CDR2 reads SFDVKD. The CDR3 contains 12 residues. V lost 7 bases, J lost 4 bases, and 9 bases lay in between.

The chain joins TRBV11-1 to TRBJ2-1; 7 bases match TRBD1. Germline CDR1 SGHAT, CDR2 FQDESV (reference sequence). J lost 3 bases, V lost 5 bases, and 4 bases had no gene match. This CDR3 has 14 amino acids. The CDR3 nucleotides are TGTGCCAGCAGCCGACAGGGCGTCTACAATGAGCAGTTCTTC. Amino acid sequence: CASSRQGVYNEQFF.

The table lists this clone with a count of one. J is TRBJ1-3 and V is TRBV28; 7 nucleotides match TRBD1. V lost 3 bases to trimming and J lost 4 bases; unmatched junction nucleotides: 6. The V gene's germline CDR1 is MDHEN and CDR2 SYDVKM. This CDR3 contains 15 residues. CDR3 DNA: TGTGCCAGCAGTTTTCGAGGGGGCGCGGGAAACACCATATATTTT. Translation: CASSFRGGAGNTIYF.

This clone has a single count. The chain is built from TRBV4-3 and TRBJ2-3; possible D gene TRBD2, 5 bases. The CDR3 covers 13 residues. Between the trimmed V and J ends, which lost 0 bases and 10 bases, there was a span of 11 bases. Germline assignment: CDR1 LGHNA and CDR2 YSLEER. CDR3: CASSQDFRESQYF. The CDR3 DNA reads TGCGCCAGCAGCCAAGATTTCCGGGAATCGCAGTATTTT.